This T cell receptor (beta chain) was profiled in a study of patients and donors after allogeneic stem cell transplantation. TCRdb passed the RT-PCR reads through MiXCR, listing each CDR3 protein once. The data show more than 850,000 distinct CDR3 sequences, roughly 18% seen once. This clonotype was seen many times. The CDR3 has 14 amino acids. Germline assignment: CDR1 SQVTM and CDR2 ANQGSEA. V lost 4 bases to trimming and J lost 2 bases, with 15 bases between them. Sample: blood, either unsorted or a sorted T cell fraction (not recorded which). The chain links TRBV29-1 to TRBJ2-7; TRBD1 might be the D (6 bases). The receptor comes from a human donor who was either an allogeneic HSCT recipient or a stem cell or donor lymphocyte infusion donor (not recorded which). It is not recorded whose cells these are; they may come from a transplant donor. The CDR3 DNA reads as TGCAGCGTTGGTGGACAGTTTCCAACCTACGAGCAGTACTTC. This codes for CSVGGQFPTYEQYF.